One sample yielded the 7 T cell receptor beta chains listed below, sequenced in a study of blood T cell repertoires in COVID-19. Clones were read by immunoSEQ multiplex PCR, and TCRdb kept only the in-frame ones, dropping some. The sample carries roughly 230,000 clones, roughly four fifths recorded once. Sequences were obtained from peripheral blood. These receptors originate from a middle-aged man with acute or convalescent COVID-19.

V usage is TRBV6-4 and J usage is TRBJ1-2; D is ambiguous. Trimming took 9 bases from V and 8 from J, leaving 16 bases between them. The CDR3 consists of 12 residues. Germline assignment: CDR1 MRHNA and CDR2 SNTAGT. The CDR3 loop reads CASLDSLGGYTF. The CDR3, as DNA: TGTGCCAGTCTCGACTCCTTAGGCGGCTACACCTTC.

The chain is built from TRBV3-1 (or the pseudogene TRBV3-2) and TRBJ1-4, with TRBD1 identical over 7 bases. The CDR3 sequence is 14 residues long. The V gene's germline CDR1 is LGHDT and CDR2 YNNKEL (reference sequence). J gave up 5 bases and V 5 bases, and 5 bases lay outside the gene matches. This CDR3 is CASSNRGGNEKLFF. The CDR3 nucleotides read TGTGCCAGCAGCAACAGGGGAGGCAATGAAAAACTGTTTTTT.

Here the CDR3 reads CATSDGAGGDGYTF. CDR3 nucleotides: TGTGCCACCAGTGATGGGGCAGGGGGCGATGGCTACACCTTC. The chain employs TRBV24-1 and TRBJ1-2, with 8 bases lining up with TRBD1. V was pared by 3 bases and J by 6 bases, with 5 bases of the junction left unmatched. Germline assignment: CDR1 KGHDR and CDR2 SFDVKD. This CDR3 is 14 amino acids long.

The CDR3 coding sequence is TGTGCCAGCAACACAGCCTATGGCTACACCTTC. Residues: CASNTAYGYTF. The gene calls are TRBV2 and TRBJ1-2; D gene unclear. CDR1 is SNHLY, CDR2 FYNNEI, per germline. The CDR3 contains 11 residues. V was cut by 7 bases and J by 4 bases, with 7 bases left in between.

This chain links TRBV29-1 with TRBJ2-3; D is ambiguous. The CDR3 is 11 residues long. CDR1 and CDR2 (germline): SQVTM, ANQGSEA. V lost 5 bases and J lost 3, with 6 bases in between. The CDR3 sequence is CSVRVTDTQYF. CDR3 nucleotides: TGCAGCGTTCGGGTGACAGATACGCAGTATTTT.

The rearrangement uses TRBV30 and TRBJ2-7, with D tentatively TRBD1 (6 bases). The CDR3 length is 13 residues. Germline assignment: CDR1 GTSNPN and CDR2 SVGIG (reference sequence). V lost 3 bases, J lost 7 bases, and 16 bases lay in between. The CDR3, as DNA: TGTGCCTGGAGGCAGGGGACCTTTCGGGAGCAGTACTTC. This gives the protein CAWRQGTFREQYF.

J is TRBJ1-1 and V is TRBV29-1; D not certain. V lost 3 bases and J lost 4, with 12 bases in between. The CDR3 is 13 amino acids. Germline V gene sequence: CDR1 SQVTM, CDR2 ANQGSEA. The CDR3 spells CSVDWTLSTEAFF. The CDR3, as DNA: TGCAGCGTTGATTGGACTCTGAGCACTGAAGCTTTCTTT.